This T cell receptor (beta chain) stems from a study of blood T cell repertoires in COVID-19. Assay: immunoSEQ multiplex PCR; the TCRdb copy retains only in-frame clones and omits some. The repertoire includes about 160,000 clones, roughly 87% of them detected once, and roughly 4% sits in the top ten. V lost 4 bases, J lost 6 bases, and 5 bases stayed unmatched. Per the germline V gene, CDR1 is LGHNT and CDR2 is FRNRAP. The CDR3 runs to 15 residues. The TCR comes from a woman aged 55-69 years who had recovered from COVID-19. The V call is TRBV12-5, the J call TRBJ1-6, with TRBD1 matching over 8 bases. Sequencing was performed on peripheral blood. The CDR3: CASGSRTGTNSPLHF. CDR3 bases: TGTGCTAGTGGTTCTCGGACAGGGACTAATTCACCCCTCCACTTT.